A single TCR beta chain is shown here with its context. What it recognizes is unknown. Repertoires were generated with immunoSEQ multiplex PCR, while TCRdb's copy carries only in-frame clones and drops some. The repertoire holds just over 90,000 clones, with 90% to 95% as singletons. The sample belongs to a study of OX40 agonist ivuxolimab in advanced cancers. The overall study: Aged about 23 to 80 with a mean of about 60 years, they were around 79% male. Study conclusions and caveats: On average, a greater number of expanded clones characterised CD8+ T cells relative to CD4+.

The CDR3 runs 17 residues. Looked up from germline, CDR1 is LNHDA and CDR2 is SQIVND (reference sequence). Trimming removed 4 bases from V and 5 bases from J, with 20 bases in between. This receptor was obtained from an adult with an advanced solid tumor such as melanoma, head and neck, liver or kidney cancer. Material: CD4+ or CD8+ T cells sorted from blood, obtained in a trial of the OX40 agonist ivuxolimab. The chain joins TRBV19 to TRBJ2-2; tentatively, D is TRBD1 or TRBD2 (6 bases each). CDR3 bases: TGTGCCAGTAGTACCCCTTTGTGGAGGGGGGCGACCGGGGAGCTGTTTTTT. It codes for CASSTPLWRGATGELFF.